This T cell receptor (beta chain) comes out of a study of cytomegalovirus exposure and HLA in healthy donors. Trimming took off 0 bases at V and 14 bases at J, with 19 bases between the two ends. The germline V gene encodes CDR1 GTSNPN and CDR2 SVGIG (reference sequence). This CDR3 has 13 amino acids. Regarding the study as a whole: Apart from CMV serostatus, no immune exposure information was available. The study designated 150 or so TCR beta chains cytomegalovirus-associated.

On this clone: Antigen: not known.

All donors participated as healthy donors of bone marrow. In the PCR, 60 Vbeta and 13 Jbeta primers were used. Some clones are missing from TCRdb's copy, which holds only in-frame ones; the method was immunoSEQ multiplex PCR. The sample has 85,000 to 100,000 clones, about 75% seen once. The source is a woman in her forties in good health and CMV-seronegative. Sequenced input: PBMCs. The rearrangement uses TRBV30 and TRBJ1-2; D not resolved. The CDR3 protein is CAWSVLYKLEGTF. CDR3 nucleotides: TGTGCCTGGAGTGTACTCTATAAGTTAGAGGGTACCTTC.